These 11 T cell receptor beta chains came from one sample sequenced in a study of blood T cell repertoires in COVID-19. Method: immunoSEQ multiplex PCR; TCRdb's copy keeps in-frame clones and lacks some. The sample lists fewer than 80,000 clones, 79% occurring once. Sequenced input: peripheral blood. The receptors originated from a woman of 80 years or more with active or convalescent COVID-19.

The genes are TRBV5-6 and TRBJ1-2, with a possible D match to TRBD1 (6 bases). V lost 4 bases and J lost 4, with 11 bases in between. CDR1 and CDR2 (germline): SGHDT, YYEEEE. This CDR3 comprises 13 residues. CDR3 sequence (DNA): TGTGCCAGCAGCCCGGGCAGGGGCTATGGCTACACCTTC. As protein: CASSPGRGYGYTF.

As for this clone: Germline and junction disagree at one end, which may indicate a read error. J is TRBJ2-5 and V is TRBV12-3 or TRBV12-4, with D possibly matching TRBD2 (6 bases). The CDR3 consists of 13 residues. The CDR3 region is CVSSFVGRETQYF. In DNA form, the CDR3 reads TGTGTCAGCAGTTTCGTGGGGAGGGAGACCCAGTACTTC.

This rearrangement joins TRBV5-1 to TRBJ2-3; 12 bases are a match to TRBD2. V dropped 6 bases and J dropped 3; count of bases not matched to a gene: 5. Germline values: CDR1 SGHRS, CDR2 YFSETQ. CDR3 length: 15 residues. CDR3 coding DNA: TGCGCCAGCACCACTAGCGGGAGGCCGACAGATACGCAGTATTTT. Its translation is CASTTSGRPTDTQYF.

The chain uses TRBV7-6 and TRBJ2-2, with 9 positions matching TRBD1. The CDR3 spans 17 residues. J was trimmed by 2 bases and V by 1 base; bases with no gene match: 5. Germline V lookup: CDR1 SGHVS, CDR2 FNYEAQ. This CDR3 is CASSLVGQGGNTGELFF. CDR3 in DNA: TGTGCCAGCAGCTTAGTGGGACAGGGAGGAAACACCGGGGAGCTGTTTTTT.

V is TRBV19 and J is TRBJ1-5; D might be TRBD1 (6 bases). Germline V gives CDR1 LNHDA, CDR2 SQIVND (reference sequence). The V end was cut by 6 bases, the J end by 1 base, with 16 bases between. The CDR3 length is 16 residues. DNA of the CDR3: TGTGCCAGTAGCACACAGGGCGGCGTCAGCAATCAGCCCCAGCATTTT. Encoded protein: CASSTQGGVSNQPQHF.

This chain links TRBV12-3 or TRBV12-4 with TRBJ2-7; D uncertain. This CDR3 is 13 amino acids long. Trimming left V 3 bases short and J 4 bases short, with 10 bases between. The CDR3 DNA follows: TGTGCCAGCAGTTTGCGAGAGTCTTACGAGCAGTACTTC. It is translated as CASSLRESYEQYF.

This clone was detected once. The CDR3 loop reads CASSASRDRGSNEQFF. The DNA of the CDR3 is TGTGCCAGCAGCGCAAGCCGGGACAGGGGTTCCAATGAGCAGTTCTTC. The J gene is TRBJ2-1, the V gene TRBV5-4, with 10 nucleotides matching TRBD1. The CDR3 covers 16 residues. The junction had 10 bases not matched to a gene; V was cut back by 4 bases and J by 6 bases. Germline lookup yields CDR1 SGHNT and CDR2 YYREEE (reference sequence).

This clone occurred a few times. CDR3 loop: CASSRTGDGTGELFF. DNA of the CDR3: TGTGCCAGCAGCCGGACAGGGGATGGCACCGGGGAGCTGTTTTTT. The chain couples TRBV5-4 to TRBJ2-2; 9 nucleotides match TRBD1. Losses at the gene ends were 4 bases for V and 4 bases for J; bases not matched to a gene: 5. Germline lookup yields CDR1 SGHNT and CDR2 YYREEE (reference sequence). The CDR3 is 15 residues long.

CDR3 DNA: TGTGCCAGCAGTGATTCTTCTGGCTACACCTTC. Protein product: CASSDSSGYTF. The V call is TRBV6-1, the J call TRBJ1-2; no clear D gene. The germline gives CDR1 MNHNS, CDR2 SASEGT. Trimming cost V 3 bases and J 7 bases, with 6 bases left between them. The CDR3 extends over 11 amino acids.

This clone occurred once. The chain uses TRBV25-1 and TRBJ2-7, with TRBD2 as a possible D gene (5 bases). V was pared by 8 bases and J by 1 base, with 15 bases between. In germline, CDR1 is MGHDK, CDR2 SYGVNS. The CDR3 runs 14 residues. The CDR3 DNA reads TGTGCCAGCTCTCCCACACTAGATTCCTACGAGCAGTACTTC. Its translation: CASSPTLDSYEQYF.

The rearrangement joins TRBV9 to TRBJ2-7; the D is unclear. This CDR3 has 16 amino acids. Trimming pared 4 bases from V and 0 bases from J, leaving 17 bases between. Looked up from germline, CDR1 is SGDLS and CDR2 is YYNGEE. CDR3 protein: CASSPRVSTSSYEQYF. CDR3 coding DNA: TGTGCCAGCAGCCCCCGGGTTTCCACCTCCTCCTACGAGCAGTACTTC. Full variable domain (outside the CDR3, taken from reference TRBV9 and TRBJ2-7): DSGVTQTPKHLITATGQRVTLRCSPRSGDLSVYWYQQSLDQGLQFLIQYYNGEERAKGNILERFSAQQFPDLHSELNLSSLELGDSALYFCASSPRVSTSSYEQYFGPGTRLTVT.